The rows below give T cell receptor beta chains drawn from one sample of a study of blood T cell repertoires in COVID-19. Some clones are missing from TCRdb's copy, which holds only in-frame ones; the method was immunoSEQ multiplex PCR. The sample holds 40,000 to 50,000 clones; about 86% are singletons and the top ten take over 2.5%. The sample comprised peripheral blood. The receptors come from an elderly woman with acute or convalescent COVID-19. CDR3s include the opening cysteine and the closing phenylalanine or tryptophan. The D gene is left open where the match is weak. Clone size is given for some rows only: seen once, a few or many times, or a class if the clone is expanded.

V gene	D gene	clone size	J gene	CDR3 protein
TRBV19	-	few	TRBJ1-3	CASSMRLNPGLNSGNTIYF
TRBV6-5	-	-	TRBJ1-1	CASGQGYMNTEAFF
TRBV4-1	TRBD2	-	TRBJ2-5	CASSQVPGTSGGATQETQYF
TRBV11-2	-	few	TRBJ1-6	CASSLQQTGSPLHF
TRBV19	-	few	TRBJ1-5	CASSITVAAVGNQPQHF
TRBV29-1	-	-	TRBJ2-3	CSVEDSVRPPDTQYF
TRBV19	-	-	TRBJ1-1	CASSAGFTEAFF
TRBV6-2/TRBV6-3	-	-	TRBJ2-2	CASSPYRVGVNTGELFF
TRBV5-4	-	-	TRBJ2-7	CASSGDSGEDEQYF
TRBV5-8	-	-	TRBJ1-1	CASSPGTTGKVNTEAFF
TRBV9	TRBD1	-	TRBJ2-7	CASSPKMDRDEQYF
TRBV5-4	-	-	TRBJ1-1	CASSPPGRHTEAFF
TRBV9	TRBD1	-	TRBJ1-2	CASSLQGARGYTF
TRBV7-9	TRBD2	once	TRBJ2-1	CASSLEAGGQFF
TRBV6-5	TRBD1	few	TRBJ1-1	CASSRDRVNTEAFF
TRBV2	-	-	TRBJ1-4	CASRAEQGYEKLFF
TRBV5-8	TRBD2	-	TRBJ2-3	CASSPRWGGDTQYF
TRBV2	-	-	TRBJ1-2	CASSRLRGYTF
TRBV6-2/TRBV6-3	TRBD1	-	TRBJ2-1	CASSYQGQGRNEQFF
TRBV5-8	-	-	TRBJ1-6	CASSLMSGPNSPLHF
TRBV5-1	TRBD1	few	TRBJ1-2	CASSPTGDYGYTF
TRBV6-5	-	-	TRBJ1-2	CASSRQDDYGYTF
TRBV6-2/TRBV6-3	TRBD1	-	TRBJ1-5	CASSSGQGPSNQPQHF
TRBV6-5	-	-	TRBJ1-1	CASTELTGTEAFF
TRBV19	TRBD1	-	TRBJ2-7	CASSRKTGAEQYF